This TCR beta chain appears in the sequencing data of a study of regulatory T cells in long-lasting Graves disease. Study-level findings and limits: Possibly, too few samples lowered accuracy.

TCR beta libraries were built with iRepertoire HTBI primers and Arm-PCR of CDR3 regions. Each CDR3 protein is one row after TCRdb ran MiXCR on the multiplex PCR reads. In the table there are about 430,000 distinct CDR3 sequences, 14% to 15% of which are singletons. Time point: newly diagnosed GD, antithyroid drugs for less than 3 months. RNA extracted from PBMCs served as the sequencing template. Patient provenance is recorded as an endocrinology department in Xi'an, China. This clonotype was counted a few times. Its target is unknown. CDR1 WSHSY and CDR2 SAAADI come from the germline V gene. The CDR3 runs 15 residues. The germline V and J ends were trimmed by 7 bases and 3 bases, with 19 bases remaining between them. The data were also submitted as part of a second study, on T cells in Graves' hyperthyroidism and ophthalmopathy. As that study records: Hyperthyroidism in the patients, aged 18 to 65, was newly diagnosed and under 2 months in duration.

The rearrangement joins TRBV10-2 to TRBJ2-7; tentative D call: TRBD1 (6 bases). The TCR originated in a woman aged 35 to 49 with Graves disease. Sequenced here: peripheral blood mononuclear cells (PBMCs), sampled at new diagnosis, from a patient treated with antithyroid drugs. CDR3 in amino acids: CASTRDTGGRYEQYF. In nucleotides, the CDR3 is TGCGCCAGCACCCGGGACACCGGCGGGCGCTACGAGCAGTACTTC.